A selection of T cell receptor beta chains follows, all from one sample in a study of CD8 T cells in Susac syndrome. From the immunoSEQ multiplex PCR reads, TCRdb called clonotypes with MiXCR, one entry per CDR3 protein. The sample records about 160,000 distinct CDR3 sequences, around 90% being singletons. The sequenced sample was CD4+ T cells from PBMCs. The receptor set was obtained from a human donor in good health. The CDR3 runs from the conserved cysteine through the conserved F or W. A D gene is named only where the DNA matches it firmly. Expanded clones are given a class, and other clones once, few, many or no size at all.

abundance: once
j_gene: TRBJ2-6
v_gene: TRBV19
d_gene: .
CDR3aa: CASSFGTAAGANVLTF
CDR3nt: TGTGCCAGTAGTTTCGGGACTGCCGCTGGGGCCAACGTCCTGACTTTC

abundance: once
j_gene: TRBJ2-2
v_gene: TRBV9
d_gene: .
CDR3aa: CASSVVGTSNTGELFF
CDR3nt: TGTGCCAGCAGCGTAGTAGGGACATCGAACACCGGGGAGCTGTTTTTT

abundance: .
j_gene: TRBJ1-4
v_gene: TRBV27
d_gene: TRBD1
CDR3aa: CASSKWDRRNEKLFF
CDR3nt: TGTGCCAGCAGTAAATGGGACAGGAGGAATGAAAAACTGTTTTTT

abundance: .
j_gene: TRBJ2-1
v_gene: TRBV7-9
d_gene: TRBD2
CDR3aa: CASSVSGRILDEQFF
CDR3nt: TGTGCCAGCAGCGTTAGCGGGAGAATTCTCGATGAGCAGTTCTTC

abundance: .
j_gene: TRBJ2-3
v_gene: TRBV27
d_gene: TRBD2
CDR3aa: CASSLLRTSGPLSTDTQYF
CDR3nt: TGTGCCAGCAGTTTATTGCGAACTAGCGGGCCCCTTAGCACAGATACGCAGTATTTT

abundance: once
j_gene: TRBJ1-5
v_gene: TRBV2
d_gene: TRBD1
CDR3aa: CASSGRGQSNQPQHF
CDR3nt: TGTGCCAGCAGTGGGAGGGGGCAAAGCAATCAGCCCCAGCATTTT

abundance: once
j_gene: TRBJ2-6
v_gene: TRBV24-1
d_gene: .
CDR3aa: CAIQGDGANVLTF
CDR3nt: TGTGCCATCCAGGGAGATGGGGCCAACGTCCTGACTTTC

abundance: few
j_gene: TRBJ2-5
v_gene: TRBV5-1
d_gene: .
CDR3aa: CASSPGPQETQYF
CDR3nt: TGTGCCAGCTCGCCGGGGCCTCAAGAGACCCAGTACTTC

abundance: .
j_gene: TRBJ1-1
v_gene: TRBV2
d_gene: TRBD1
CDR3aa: CAITGKTGGLSEAFF
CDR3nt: TGTGCCATCACGGGTAAGACAGGGGGCTTGAGTGAAGCTTTCTTT

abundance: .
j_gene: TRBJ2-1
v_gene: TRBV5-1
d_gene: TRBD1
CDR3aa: CASRKTGGEQFF
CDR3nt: TGCGCCAGCAGAAAAACAGGGGGCGAGCAGTTCTTC

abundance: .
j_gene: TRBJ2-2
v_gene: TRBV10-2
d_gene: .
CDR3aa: CASTGGGSPGELFF
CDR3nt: TGCGCCAGCACCGGAGGGGGGTCTCCCGGGGAGCTGTTTTTT